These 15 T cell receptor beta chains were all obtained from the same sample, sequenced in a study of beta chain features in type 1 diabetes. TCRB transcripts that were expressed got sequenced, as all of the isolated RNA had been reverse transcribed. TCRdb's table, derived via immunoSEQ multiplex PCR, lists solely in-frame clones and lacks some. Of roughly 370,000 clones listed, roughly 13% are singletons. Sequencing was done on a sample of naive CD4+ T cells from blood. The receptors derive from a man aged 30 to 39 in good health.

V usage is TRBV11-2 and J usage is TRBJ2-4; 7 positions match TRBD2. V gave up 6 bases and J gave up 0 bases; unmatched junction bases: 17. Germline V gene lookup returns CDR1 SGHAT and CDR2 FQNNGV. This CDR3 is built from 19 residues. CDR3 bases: TGTGCCAGCAGATACCTTGGACCGAGCGGGGAGTTAGCCAAAAACATTCAGTACTTC. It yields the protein CASRYLGPSGELAKNIQYF. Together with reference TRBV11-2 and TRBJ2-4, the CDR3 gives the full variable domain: EAGVAQSPRYKIIEKRQSVAFWCNPISGHATLYWYQQILGQGPKLLIQFQNNGVVDDSQLPKDRFSAERLKGVDSTLKIQPAKLEDSAVYLCASRYLGPSGELAKNIQYFGAGTRLSVL.

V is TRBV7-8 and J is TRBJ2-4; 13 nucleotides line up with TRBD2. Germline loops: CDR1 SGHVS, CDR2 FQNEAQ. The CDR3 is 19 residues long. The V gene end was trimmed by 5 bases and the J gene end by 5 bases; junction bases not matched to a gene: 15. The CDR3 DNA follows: TGTGCCAGCAGCCCTCCCCTTTGGACTAGCGGGAGATCGGAAAACATTCAGTACTTC. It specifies CASSPPLWTSGRSENIQYF.

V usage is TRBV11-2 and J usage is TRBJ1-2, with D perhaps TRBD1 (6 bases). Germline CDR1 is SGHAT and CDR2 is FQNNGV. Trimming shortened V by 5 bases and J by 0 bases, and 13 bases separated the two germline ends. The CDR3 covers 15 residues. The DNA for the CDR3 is TGTGCCAGCAGCCCGGGACAATCTGCTAACTATGGCTACACCTTC. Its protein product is CASSPGQSANYGYTF.

CDR3 sequence (DNA): TGCAGCGTTGGGAGGTATCAAGAGACCCAGTACTTC. The encoded protein is CSVGRYQETQYF. V gene TRBV29-1 combines with J gene TRBJ2-5; D is perhaps TRBD2 (5 bases). The CDR3 is made up of 12 amino acids. V was clipped by 4 bases and J by 2 bases, with 8 bases between them. CDR1 and CDR2 (germline): SQVTM, ANQGSEA.

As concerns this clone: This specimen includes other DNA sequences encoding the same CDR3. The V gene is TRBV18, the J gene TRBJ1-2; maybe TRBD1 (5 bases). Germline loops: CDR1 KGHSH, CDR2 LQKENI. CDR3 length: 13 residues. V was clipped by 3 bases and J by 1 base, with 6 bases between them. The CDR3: CASSPQGNYGYTF. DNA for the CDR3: TGTGCCAGCTCACCTCAGGGTAACTATGGCTACACCTTC.

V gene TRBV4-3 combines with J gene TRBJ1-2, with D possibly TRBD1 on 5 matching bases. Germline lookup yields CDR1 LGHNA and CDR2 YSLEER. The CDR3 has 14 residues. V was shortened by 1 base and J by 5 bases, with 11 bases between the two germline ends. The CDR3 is CASSQAPQDYGYTF. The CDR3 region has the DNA TGCGCCAGCAGCCAAGCACCACAGGATTATGGCTACACCTTC.

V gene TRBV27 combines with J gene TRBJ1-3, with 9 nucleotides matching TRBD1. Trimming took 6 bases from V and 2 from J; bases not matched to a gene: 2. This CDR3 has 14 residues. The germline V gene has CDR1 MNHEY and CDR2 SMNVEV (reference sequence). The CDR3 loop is CASRTGGTGNTIYF. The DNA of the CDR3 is TGTGCCAGCAGGACAGGGGGGACTGGAAACACCATATATTTT.

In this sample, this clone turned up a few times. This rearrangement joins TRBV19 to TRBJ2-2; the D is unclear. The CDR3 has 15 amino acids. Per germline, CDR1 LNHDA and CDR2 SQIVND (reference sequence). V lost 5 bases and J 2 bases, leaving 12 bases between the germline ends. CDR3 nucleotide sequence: TGTGCCAGTAGTGCCCCTGTCCCCAACACCGGGGAGCTGTTTTTT. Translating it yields CASSAPVPNTGELFF.

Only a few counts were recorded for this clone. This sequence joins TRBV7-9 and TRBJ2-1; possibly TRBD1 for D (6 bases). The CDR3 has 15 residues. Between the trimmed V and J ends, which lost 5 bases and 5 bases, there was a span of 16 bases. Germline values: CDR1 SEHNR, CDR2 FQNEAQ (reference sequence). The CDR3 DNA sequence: TGTGCCAGCAGCCCCCGAAAGGGGGTAAACAATGAGCAGTTCTTC. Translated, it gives CASSPRKGVNNEQFF. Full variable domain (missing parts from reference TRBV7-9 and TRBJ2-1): DTGVSQNPRHKITKRGQNVTFRCDPISEHNRLYWYRQTLGQGPEFLTYFQNEAQLEKSRLLSDRFSAERPKGSFSTLEIQRTEQGDSAMYLCASSPRKGVNNEQFFGPGTRLTVL.

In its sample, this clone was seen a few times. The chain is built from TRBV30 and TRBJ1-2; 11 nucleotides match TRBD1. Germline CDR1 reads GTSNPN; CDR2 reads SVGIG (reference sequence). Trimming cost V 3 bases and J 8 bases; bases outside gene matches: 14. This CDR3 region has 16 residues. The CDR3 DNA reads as TGTGCCTGGAGCCCGGACAGGGGGCGCATTTCCGGAGGCTACACCTTC. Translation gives CAWSPDRGRISGGYTF.

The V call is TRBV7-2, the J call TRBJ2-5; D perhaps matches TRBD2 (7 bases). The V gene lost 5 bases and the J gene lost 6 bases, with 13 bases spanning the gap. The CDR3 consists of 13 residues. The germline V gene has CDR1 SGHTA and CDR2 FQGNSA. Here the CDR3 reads CASSPGGEKTQYF. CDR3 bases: TGTGCCAGCAGCCCGGGGGGCGAAAAGACCCAGTACTTC.

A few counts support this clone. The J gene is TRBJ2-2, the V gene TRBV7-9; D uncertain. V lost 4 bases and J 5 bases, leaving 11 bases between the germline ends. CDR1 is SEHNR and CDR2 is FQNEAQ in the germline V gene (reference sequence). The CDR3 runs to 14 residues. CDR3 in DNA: TGTGCCAGCAGCTCAGGACCTACAACCGGGGAGCTGTTTTTT. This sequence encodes CASSSGPTTGELFF. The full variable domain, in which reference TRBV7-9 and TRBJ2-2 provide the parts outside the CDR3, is DTGVSQNPRHKITKRGQNVTFRCDPISEHNRLYWYRQTLGQGPEFLTYFQNEAQLEKSRLLSDRFSAERPKGSFSTLEIQRTEQGDSAMYLCASSSGPTTGELFFGEGSRLTVL.

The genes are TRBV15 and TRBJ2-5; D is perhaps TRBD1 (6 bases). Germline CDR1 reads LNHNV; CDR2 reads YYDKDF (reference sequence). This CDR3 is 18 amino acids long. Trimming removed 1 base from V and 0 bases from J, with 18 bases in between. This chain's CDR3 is CATSRGALRDTNQETQYF. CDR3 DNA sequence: TGTGCCACCAGCAGAGGGGCTCTCCGGGACACGAACCAAGAGACCCAGTACTTC.

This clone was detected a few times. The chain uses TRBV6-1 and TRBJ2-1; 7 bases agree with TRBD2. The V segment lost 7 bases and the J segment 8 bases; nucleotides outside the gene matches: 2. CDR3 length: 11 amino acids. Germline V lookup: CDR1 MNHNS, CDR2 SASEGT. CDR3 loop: CASTAGDEQFF. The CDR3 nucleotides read TGTGCCAGCACGGCGGGAGATGAGCAGTTCTTC.

CDR3 amino acids: CAWSVTTNEQFF. CDR3 in DNA: TGTGCCTGGAGTGTTACCACCAATGAGCAGTTCTTC. The V gene is TRBV30, the J gene TRBJ2-1, with D hard to call. V lost 0 bases, J lost 6 bases, and 6 bases lay in between. Germline assignment: CDR1 GTSNPN and CDR2 SVGIG (reference sequence). The CDR3 is 12 amino acids.